This TCR beta chain was sequenced during a study of blood T cell repertoires in COVID-19. Whole-study context: Some COVID-19 samples were acute and others convalescent; all came from the United States, Italy and Spain. T cells, B-cell-depleted T cells, or PBMCs supplied cDNA or gDNA.

V gave up 3 bases and J gave up 10 bases, with 13 bases separating them. The CDR3 has 14 amino acids. Per the germline V gene, CDR1 is SGHAT and CDR2 is FQNNGV. The assay was immunoSEQ multiplex PCR, and TCRdb's table has in-frame clones only and misses some. The data hold approximately 110,000 clones, with over 75% observed a single time. The chain links TRBV11-2 to TRBJ1-6; D may be TRBD1 (5 bases). The sample was peripheral blood. The sequence came from a woman older than 75 with acute or convalescent COVID-19. In nucleotides, the CDR3 is TGTGCCAGCAGCTTCGGGGGGAGTGGGTCACCCCTCCACTTT. Translated, it gives CASSFGGSGSPLHF.